This TCR beta chain comes out of a study of OX40 agonist ivuxolimab in advanced cancers. For the study at large: In this cohort, patients received ivuxolimab, an agonistic anti-OX40 (CD134) antibody. Study outcomes and limitations: No antigen was identified for the clonally expanded peripheral T cells.

Germline CDR1 MDHEN, CDR2 SYDVKM. Trimming took off 5 bases at V and 3 bases at J, with 29 bases between the two ends. The CDR3 spans 19 residues. On this clone itself: What it binds is unknown.

Assay used: immunoSEQ multiplex PCR; TCRdb lists only in-frame clones, some missing. The sample records about 62,000 clones, 85% being singletons. The clonotype originates from an adult with an advanced solid tumor such as melanoma, head and neck, liver or kidney cancer. This chain joins TRBV28 and TRBJ2-7, with TRBD1 as a possible D gene (7 bases). The sample here was CD4+ or CD8+ T cells sorted from blood, taken in a trial of the OX40 agonist ivuxolimab. The CDR3 region is CASSPPPWDSGPLDYEQYF. The CDR3, as DNA: TGTGCCAGCAGTCCGCCCCCCTGGGACAGCGGGCCCTTGGACTACGAGCAGTACTTC.